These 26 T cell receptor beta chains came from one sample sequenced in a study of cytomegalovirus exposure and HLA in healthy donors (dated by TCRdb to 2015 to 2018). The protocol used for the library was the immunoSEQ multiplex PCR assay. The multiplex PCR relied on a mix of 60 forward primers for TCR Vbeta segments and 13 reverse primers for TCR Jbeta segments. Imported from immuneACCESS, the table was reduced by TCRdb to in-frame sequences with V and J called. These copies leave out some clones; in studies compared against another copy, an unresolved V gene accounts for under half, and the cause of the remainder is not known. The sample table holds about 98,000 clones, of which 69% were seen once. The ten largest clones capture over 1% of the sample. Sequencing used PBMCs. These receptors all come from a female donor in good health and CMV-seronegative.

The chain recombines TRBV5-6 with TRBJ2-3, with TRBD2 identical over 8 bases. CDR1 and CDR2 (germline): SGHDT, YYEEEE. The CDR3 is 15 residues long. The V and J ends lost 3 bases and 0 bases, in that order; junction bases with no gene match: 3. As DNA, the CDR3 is TGTGCCAGCAGCTCAAAGCGGGGGAGCACAGATACGCAGTATTTT. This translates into CASSSKRGSTDTQYF.

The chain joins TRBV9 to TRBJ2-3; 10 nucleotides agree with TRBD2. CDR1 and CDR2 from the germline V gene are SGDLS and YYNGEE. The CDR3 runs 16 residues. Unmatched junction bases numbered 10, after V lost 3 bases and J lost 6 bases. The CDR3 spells CASSAQRGGVVDTQYF. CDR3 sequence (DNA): TGTGCCAGCAGCGCTCAGCGGGGGGGTGTCGTTGATACGCAGTATTTT. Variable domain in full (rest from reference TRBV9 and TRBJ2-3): DSGVTQTPKHLITATGQRVTLRCSPRSGDLSVYWYQQSLDQGLQFLIQYYNGEERAKGNILERFSAQQFPDLHSELNLSSLELGDSALYFCASSAQRGGVVDTQYFGPGTRLTVL.

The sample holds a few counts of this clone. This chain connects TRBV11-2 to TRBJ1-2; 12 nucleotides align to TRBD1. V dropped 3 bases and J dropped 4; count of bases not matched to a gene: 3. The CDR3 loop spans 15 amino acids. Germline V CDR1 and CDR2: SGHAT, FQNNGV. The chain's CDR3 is CASSLGQGAVYGYTF. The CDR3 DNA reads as TGTGCCAGCAGCTTGGGACAGGGGGCTGTCTATGGCTACACCTTC.

The CDR3 region is CASSLGWSGTHTGELFF. DNA for the CDR3: TGCGCCAGCAGCTTGGGGTGGAGCGGGACACACACCGGGGAGCTGTTTTTT. J is TRBJ2-2 and V is TRBV5-1; weak D call: TRBD2 (7 bases). Germline V gene data show CDR1 as SGHRS and CDR2 as YFSETQ. Trimming removed 0 bases at V and 3 bases at J, with 15 bases between. The CDR3 length is 17 residues.

The CDR3 loop reads CASSLPAGPQETQYF. CDR3 DNA: TGTGCCAGCAGCTTACCAGCGGGGCCTCAAGAGACCCAGTACTTC. This chain connects TRBV7-8 to TRBJ2-5; 7 nucleotides agree with TRBD2. The V gene's germline CDR1 is SGHVS and CDR2 FQNEAQ. This CDR3 is built from 15 residues. V dropped 2 bases and J dropped 2; count of bases not matched to a gene: 5.

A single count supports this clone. The CDR3 region is CASSSPLGDSFIELETQYF. DNA for the CDR3: TGTGCCAGCAGTTCTCCCCTGGGGGACAGCTTCATTGAGTTAGAGACCCAGTACTTC. The V call is TRBV28, the J call TRBJ2-5, with 7 positions matching TRBD1. Trimming took 4 bases from V and 4 from J; bases not matched to a gene: 21. The CDR3 has 19 residues. Germline CDR1 MDHEN, CDR2 SYDVKM.

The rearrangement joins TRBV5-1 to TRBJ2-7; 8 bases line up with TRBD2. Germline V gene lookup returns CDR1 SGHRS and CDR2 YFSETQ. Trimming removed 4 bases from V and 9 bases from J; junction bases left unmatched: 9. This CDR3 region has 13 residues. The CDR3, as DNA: TGCGCCAGCAGCGGCCCGGGACTAGATGCGCAGTACTTC. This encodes CASSGPGLDAQYF.

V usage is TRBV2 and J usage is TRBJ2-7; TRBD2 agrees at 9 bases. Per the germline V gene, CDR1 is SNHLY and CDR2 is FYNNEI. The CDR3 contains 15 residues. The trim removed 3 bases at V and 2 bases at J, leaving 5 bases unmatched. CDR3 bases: TGTGCCAGCAGTGACGGAGTAGCGGGGGCCTACGAGCAGTACTTC. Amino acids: CASSDGVAGAYEQYF.

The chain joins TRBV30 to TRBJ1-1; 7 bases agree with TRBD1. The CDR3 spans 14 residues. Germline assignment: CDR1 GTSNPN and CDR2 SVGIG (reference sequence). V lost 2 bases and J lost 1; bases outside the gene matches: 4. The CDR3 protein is CAWSPTGANTEAFF. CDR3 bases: TGTGCCTGGAGTCCAACAGGGGCGAACACTGAAGCTTTCTTT.

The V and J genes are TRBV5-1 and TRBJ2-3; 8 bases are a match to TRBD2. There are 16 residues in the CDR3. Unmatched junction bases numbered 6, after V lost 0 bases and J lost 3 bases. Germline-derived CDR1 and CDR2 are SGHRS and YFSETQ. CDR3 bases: TGCGCCAGCAGCTTGGGGTTAGCGGGGAAGACAGATACGCAGTATTTT. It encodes CASSLGLAGKTDTQYF.

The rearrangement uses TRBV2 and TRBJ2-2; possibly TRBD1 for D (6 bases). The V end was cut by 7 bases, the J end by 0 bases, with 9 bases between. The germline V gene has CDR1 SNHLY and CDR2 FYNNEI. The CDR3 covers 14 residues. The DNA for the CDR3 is TGTGCCAGCAACGAGGGGGCGAACACCGGGGAGCTGTTTTTT. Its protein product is CASNEGANTGELFF.

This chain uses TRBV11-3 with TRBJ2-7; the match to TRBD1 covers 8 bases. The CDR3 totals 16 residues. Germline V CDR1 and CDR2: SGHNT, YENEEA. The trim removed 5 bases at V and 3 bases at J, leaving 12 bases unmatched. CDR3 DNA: TGTGCCAGCAGCCCCCGGGCCGACAGGGGAAGCTACGAGCAGTACTTC. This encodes CASSPRADRGSYEQYF.

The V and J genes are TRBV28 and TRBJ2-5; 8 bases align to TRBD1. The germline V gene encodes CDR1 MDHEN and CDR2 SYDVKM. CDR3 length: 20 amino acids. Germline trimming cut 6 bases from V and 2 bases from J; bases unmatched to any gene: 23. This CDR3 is CASRTRIRTGPLSLQETQYF. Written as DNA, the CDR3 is TGTGCCAGCAGGACGCGAATCCGGACAGGGCCCCTTTCCCTTCAAGAGACCCAGTACTTC.

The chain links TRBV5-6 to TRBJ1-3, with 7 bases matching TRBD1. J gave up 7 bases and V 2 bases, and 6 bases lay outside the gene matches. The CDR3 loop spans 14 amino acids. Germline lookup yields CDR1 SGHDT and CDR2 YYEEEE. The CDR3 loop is CASSLQGYANTIYF. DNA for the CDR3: TGTGCCAGCAGCTTACAGGGGTATGCGAACACCATATATTTT.

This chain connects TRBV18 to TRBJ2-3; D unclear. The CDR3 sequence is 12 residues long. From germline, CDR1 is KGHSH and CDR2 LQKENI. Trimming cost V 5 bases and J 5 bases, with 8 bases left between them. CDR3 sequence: CASSKPVDTQYF. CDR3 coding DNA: TGTGCCAGCTCAAAGCCCGTAGATACGCAGTATTTT.

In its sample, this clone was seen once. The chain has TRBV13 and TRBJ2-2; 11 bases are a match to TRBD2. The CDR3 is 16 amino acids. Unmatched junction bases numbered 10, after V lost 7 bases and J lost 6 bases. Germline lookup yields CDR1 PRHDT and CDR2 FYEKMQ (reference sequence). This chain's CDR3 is CASTRGSGGASGELFF. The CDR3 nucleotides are TGTGCCAGCACCCGGGGTAGCGGGGGGGCATCCGGGGAGCTGTTTTTT.

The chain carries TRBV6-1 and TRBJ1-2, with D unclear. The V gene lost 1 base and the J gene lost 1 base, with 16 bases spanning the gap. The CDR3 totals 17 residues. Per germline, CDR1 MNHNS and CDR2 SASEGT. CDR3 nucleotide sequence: TGTGCCAGCAGTGAAGGCTTCCCGCTACCCATTAACTATGGCTACACCTTC. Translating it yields CASSEGFPLPINYGYTF.

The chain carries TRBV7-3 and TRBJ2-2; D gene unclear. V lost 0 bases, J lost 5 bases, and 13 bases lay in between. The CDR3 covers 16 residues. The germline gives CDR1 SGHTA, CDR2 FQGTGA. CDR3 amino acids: CASSLTPNSITGELFF. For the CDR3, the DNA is TGTGCCAGCAGCTTAACCCCGAACAGTATTACCGGGGAGCTGTTTTTT.

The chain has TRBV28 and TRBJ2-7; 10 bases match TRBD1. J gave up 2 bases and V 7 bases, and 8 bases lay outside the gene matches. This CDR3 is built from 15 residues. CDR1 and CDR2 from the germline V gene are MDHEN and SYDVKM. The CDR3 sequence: CASTTSGTGAYEQYF. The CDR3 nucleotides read TGTGCCAGCACCACCTCCGGGACAGGGGCCTACGAGCAGTACTTC.

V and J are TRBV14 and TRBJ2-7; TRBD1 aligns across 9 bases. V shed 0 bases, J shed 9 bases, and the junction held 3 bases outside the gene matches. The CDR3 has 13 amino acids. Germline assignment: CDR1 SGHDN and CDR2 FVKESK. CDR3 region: CASSQDLGQGQYF. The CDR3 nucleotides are TGTGCCAGCAGCCAAGATTTGGGACAGGGGCAGTACTTC. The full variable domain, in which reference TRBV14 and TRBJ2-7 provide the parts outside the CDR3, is EAGVTQFPSHSVIEKGQTVTLRCDPISGHDNLYWYRRVMGKEIKFLLHFVKESKQDESGMPNNRFLAERTGGTYSTLKVQPAELEDSGVYFCASSQDLGQGQYFGPGTRLTVT.

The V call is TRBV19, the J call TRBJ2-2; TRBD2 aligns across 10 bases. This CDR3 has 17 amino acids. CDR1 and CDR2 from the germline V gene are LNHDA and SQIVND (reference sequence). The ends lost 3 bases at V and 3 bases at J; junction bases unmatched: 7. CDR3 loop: CASSIPEAGGYTGELFF. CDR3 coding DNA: TGTGCCAGTAGTATCCCGGAAGCGGGGGGGTACACCGGGGAGCTGTTTTTT.

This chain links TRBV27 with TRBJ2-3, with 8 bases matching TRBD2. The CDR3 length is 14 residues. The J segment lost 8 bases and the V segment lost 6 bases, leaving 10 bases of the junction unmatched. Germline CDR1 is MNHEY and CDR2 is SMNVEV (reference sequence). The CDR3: CASRGLVRFGTQYF. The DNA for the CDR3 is TGTGCCAGCAGGGGACTAGTAAGATTCGGTACGCAGTATTTT.

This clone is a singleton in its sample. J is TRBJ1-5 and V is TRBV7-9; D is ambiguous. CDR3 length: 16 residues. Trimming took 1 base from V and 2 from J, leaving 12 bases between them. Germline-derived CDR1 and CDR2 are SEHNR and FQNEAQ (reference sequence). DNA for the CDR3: TGTGCCAGCAGCTTAGTAGGGCCGCGGGGCAATCAGCCCCAGCATTTT. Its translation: CASSLVGPRGNQPQHF.

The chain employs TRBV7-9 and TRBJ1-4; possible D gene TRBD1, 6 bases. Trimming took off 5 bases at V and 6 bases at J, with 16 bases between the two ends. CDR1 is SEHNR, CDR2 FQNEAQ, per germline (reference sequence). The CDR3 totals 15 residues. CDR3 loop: CASSPTGNLHEKLFF. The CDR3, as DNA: TGTGCCAGCAGCCCAACAGGGAATCTCCATGAAAAACTGTTTTTT.

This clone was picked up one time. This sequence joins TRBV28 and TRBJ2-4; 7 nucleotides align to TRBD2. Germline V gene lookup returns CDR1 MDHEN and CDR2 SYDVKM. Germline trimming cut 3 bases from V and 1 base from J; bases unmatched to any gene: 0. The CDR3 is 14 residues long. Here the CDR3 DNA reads TGTGCCAGCAGTTTCGGGGGGGCCAAAAACATTCAGTACTTC. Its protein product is CASSFGGAKNIQYF. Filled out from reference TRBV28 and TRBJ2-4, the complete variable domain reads DVKVTQSSRYLVKRTGEKVFLECVQDMDHENMFWYRQDPGLGLRLIYFSYDVKMKEKGDIPEGYSVSREKKERFSLILESASTNQTSMYLCASSFGGAKNIQYFGAGTRLSVL.

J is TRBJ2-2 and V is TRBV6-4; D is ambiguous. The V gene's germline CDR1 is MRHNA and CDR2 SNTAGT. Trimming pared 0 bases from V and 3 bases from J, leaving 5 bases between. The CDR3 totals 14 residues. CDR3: CASSDSLDTGELFF. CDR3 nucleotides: TGTGCCAGCAGTGACTCACTTGACACCGGGGAGCTGTTTTTT.